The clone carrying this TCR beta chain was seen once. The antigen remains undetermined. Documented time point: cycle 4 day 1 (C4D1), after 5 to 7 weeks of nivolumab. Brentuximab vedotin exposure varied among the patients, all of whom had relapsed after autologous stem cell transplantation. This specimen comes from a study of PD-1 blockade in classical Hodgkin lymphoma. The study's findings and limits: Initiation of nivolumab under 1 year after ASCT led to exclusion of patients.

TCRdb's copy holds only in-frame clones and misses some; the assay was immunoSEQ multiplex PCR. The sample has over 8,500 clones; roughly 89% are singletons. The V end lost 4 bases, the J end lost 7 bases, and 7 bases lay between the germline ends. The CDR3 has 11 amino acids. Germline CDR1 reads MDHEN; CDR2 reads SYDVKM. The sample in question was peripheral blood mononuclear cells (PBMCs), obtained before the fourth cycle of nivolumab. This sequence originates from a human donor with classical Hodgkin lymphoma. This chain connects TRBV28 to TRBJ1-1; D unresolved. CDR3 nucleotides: TGTGCCAGCAGTTCAACACTTGAAGCTTTCTTT. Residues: CASSSTLEAFF. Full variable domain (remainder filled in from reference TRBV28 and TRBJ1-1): DVKVTQSSRYLVKRTGEKVFLECVQDMDHENMFWYRQDPGLGLRLIYFSYDVKMKEKGDIPEGYSVSREKKERFSLILESASTNQTSMYLCASSSTLEAFFGQGTRLTVV.